The clone carrying this T cell receptor beta chain was counted once. This sample was taken from a study of cytomegalovirus exposure and HLA in healthy donors. Profiled with immunoSEQ multiplex PCR; TCRdb holds only in-frame clones, not every one. The sample yields some 90,000 clones, approximately 90% seen once. The TCR was taken from a woman aged 25-40 years in good health and CMV-seronegative. Sequences were obtained from PBMCs.

CDR3 in amino acids: CASRPFGSSYGYTF. In nucleotides, the CDR3 is TGTGCCAGCAGGCCTTTTGGGAGTAGCTATGGCTACACCTTC. The V and J genes are TRBV28 and TRBJ1-2; the D is unclear. The CDR3 contains 14 residues. Germline V CDR1 and CDR2: MDHEN, SYDVKM. The V and J ends lost 6 bases and 4 bases respectively, with 15 bases between them.